This TCR beta chain appears in the sequencing data of a study of shared clonotypes between healthy human individuals. Overall study findings and caveats: Expectations were that clonotype sharing among donors would be affected by sequencing depth.

Deep was the level used in running the assay. Replicate PCRs run on sorted subsets employed about 220 ng DNA, around 31,000 T cell genomes. TCRdb keeps only in-frame clones here, not all; method: immunoSEQ multiplex PCR. Counted here are 2 million to 3 million clones, around 90% occurring once; the ten biggest clones make up 0.11% to 0.15%. The CDR3 loop spans 15 amino acids. The V end lost 7 bases, the J end lost 5 bases, and 15 bases lay between the germline ends. CDR1 and CDR2 from the germline V gene are SNHLY and FYNNEI. In regard to this clone: Its cognate antigen is unknown.

This TCR came from a young man in good health. The chain couples TRBV2 to TRBJ1-6; D may be TRBD1 (6 bases). Sample: naive CD4+ T cells sorted from blood. Subset of the sample: CD45RA+ positively selected. This CDR3 is CASKGEVTNNSPLHF. The CDR3 coding sequence is TGTGCCAGCAAGGGGGAGGTAACCAATAATTCACCCCTCCACTTT.